This TCR beta chain came from a study of beta chain features in type 1 diabetes. For the study at large: Investigators examined under 140 million sorted cells across all samples. Notes on the study in general: Shorter TCRB CDR3s, moderately but significantly so, marked every one of the four CD4+ subsets in Type 1 diabetes patients. Compared with healthy donors, patients appeared to share more similar naive, central memory and regulatory TCRB repertoires. A cDNA-based sequencing approach could over-represent cells with high TCR expression.

From germline, CDR1 is GTSNPN and CDR2 SVGIG (reference sequence). Trimming took off 3 bases at V and 4 bases at J, with 9 bases between the two ends. The CDR3 has 12 amino acids. Sorting gave populations that all exceeded 98% purity. The authors reverse transcribed all of the isolated RNA, so sequencing captured expressed TCRB transcripts. Some clones are missing from TCRdb's copy, which holds only in-frame ones; the method was immunoSEQ multiplex PCR. The sample has 300,000 or so clones, roughly an eighth seen once; the top ten hold under 0.02%. With regard to this clone: Antigen specificity is unknown.

This chain links TRBV30 with TRBJ2-5; no definite D call. The sequencing input was naive CD4+ T cells from blood. This TCR derives from a man aged 25-40 years with type 1 diabetes. CDR3: CAWSNSRETQYF. Written as DNA, the CDR3 is TGTGCCTGGAGCAACTCTAGAGAGACCCAGTACTTC.